This TCR beta chain comes out of a study of identical twins. Germline V CDR1 and CDR2: SGHRS, YFSETQ. V was cut by 4 bases and J by 2 bases, with 6 bases left in between. CDR3 size: 13 residues. Broader study findings: Weaker excess twin sharing was observed in beta out-of-frame sequences. Carriage of fewer insertions was seen in abundant cord blood beta clonotypes, whereas memory repertoires showed none.

TCRdb processed the 5' RACE reads anew with MiXCR; each CDR3 protein has one entry. This table has about 340,000 distinct CDR3 sequences, about 10% appearing once. This clonotype was seen ten or more times. The target antigen is unknown. The V gene is TRBV5-1, the J gene TRBJ2-2, with unresolved D. The TCR was taken from a woman aged 45-60 years in good health. Sequences were obtained from naive T cells sorted from blood. Here the CDR3 reads CASSAYNTGELFF. CDR3 DNA sequence: TGCGCCAGCAGCGCTTATAACACCGGGGAGCTGTTTTTT.